This is a list of T cell receptor beta chains from one sample in a study of blood T cell repertoires in COVID-19. Profiling relied on immunoSEQ multiplex PCR, and the TCRdb table lists in-frame clones only, not all of them. The table has 35,000 to 50,000 clones, roughly nine tenths seen once. The material sequenced was peripheral blood. The source of these receptors is a man aged 70-80 years with active COVID-19. CDR3s include the opening cysteine and the closing phenylalanine or tryptophan.

j_call v_call cdr3_aa
TRBJ1-1 TRBV7-6 CASSPGTATPNTEAFF
TRBJ2-3 TRBV4-3 CASSQDERGITDTQYF
TRBJ2-2 TRBV4-3 CASSQTDRAVTGELFF
TRBJ2-5 TRBV6-5 CASRREETQYF
TRBJ2-7 TRBV14 CASSQSSYEQYF
TRBJ1-3 TRBV3-1/TRBV3-2 CASSQDVSGNTIYF
TRBJ1-2 TRBV7-3 CASSSSGLYGYTF
TRBJ2-7 TRBV5-6 CASSPHGTLWGEQYF
TRBJ1-1 TRBV7-6 CASSLAPGPGRDTEAFF
TRBJ1-5 TRBV6-2/TRBV6-3 CASSYDDSFQPQHF
TRBJ2-2 TRBV4-1 CAPRGRVKGELFF
TRBJ1-2 TRBV5-1 CASSLSTRVGGYTF
TRBJ1-4 TRBV5-1 CASSQTGGGGKLFF
TRBJ2-7 TRBV28 CASRPGGSSYEQYF
TRBJ2-2 TRBV6-6 CASSRGSNTGELFF
TRBJ1-4 TRBV15 CATSRDIRDRGNEKLFF
TRBJ2-7 TRBV6-1 CASSEEGGATSEQYF
TRBJ1-1 TRBV11-2 CASSPRGDNTEAFF
TRBJ2-5 TRBV27 CASRERLSQETQYF
TRBJ2-3 TRBV6-5 CASSYTGGGTDTQYF
TRBJ2-3 TRBV6-5 CASRDRGLSTDTQYF
TRBJ1-2 TRBV7-8 CASSLDREDGYTF
TRBJ2-5 TRBV7-9 CASGTTTGGETQYF
TRBJ2-3 TRBV28 CASSLPGTSGTDTQYF
TRBJ2-2 TRBV6-5 CASSNSGGATGELFF
TRBJ2-5 TRBV7-2 CASSLGVMQGETQYF
TRBJ1-2 TRBV28 CASSGSRDWNYGYTF
TRBJ2-7 TRBV5-1 CASSLIGQGEWSRNEQYF
TRBJ2-3 TRBV15 CATSTPGGLFTDTQYF
TRBJ1-5 TRBV3-1/TRBV3-2 CASSPRQGVHHHQPQHF
TRBJ1-4 TRBV6-6 CASNGNEKLFF
TRBJ1-4 TRBV11-2 CASSLLQGGDEKLFF
TRBJ2-3 TRBV11-2 CASSLGRGGSSTDTQYF
TRBJ2-7 TRBV19 CASSVTVETYEQYF
TRBJ2-2 TRBV3-1/TRBV3-2 CASSQDGLAGVQGGELFF
TRBJ2-7 TRBV5-4 CASSLGQVYEQYF
TRBJ2-3 TRBV7-6 CASSLSGLGTDTQYF
TRBJ2-7 TRBV5-1 CASSLANGYEQYF
TRBJ1-4 TRBV7-9 CASSSVGGQGSEKLFF
TRBJ1-3 TRBV9 CASSGRQGYTIYF
TRBJ2-7 TRBV6-1 CASSEALLAGAYEQYF
TRBJ1-3 TRBV5-1 CASSLGSSGNTIYF
TRBJ2-3 TRBV6-5 CASSSSTGGFPDTQYF
TRBJ2-2 TRBV6-2/TRBV6-3 CASSLGRNTGELFF
TRBJ2-7 TRBV5-4 CASSLDGGHYEQYF
TRBJ1-2 TRBV10-3 CAISESWRERGYTF
TRBJ1-1 TRBV29-1 CSVAPGEMNTEAFF
TRBJ1-2 TRBV2 CASRYRAGNYGYTF
TRBJ2-2 TRBV6-2/TRBV6-3 CASSYGRNTGELFF
TRBJ1-5 TRBV28 CASRIWDRGNQPQHF
TRBJ2-3 TRBV3-1/TRBV3-2 CASSSKIAGGPSTDTQYF
TRBJ2-1 TRBV5-1 CASSLTTGRTYNEQFF
TRBJ2-7 TRBV7-8 CASSLDESTYEQYF
TRBJ1-5 TRBV2 CASNWGRPINQPQHF
TRBJ2-4 TRBV18 CASSGGQLKNIQYF